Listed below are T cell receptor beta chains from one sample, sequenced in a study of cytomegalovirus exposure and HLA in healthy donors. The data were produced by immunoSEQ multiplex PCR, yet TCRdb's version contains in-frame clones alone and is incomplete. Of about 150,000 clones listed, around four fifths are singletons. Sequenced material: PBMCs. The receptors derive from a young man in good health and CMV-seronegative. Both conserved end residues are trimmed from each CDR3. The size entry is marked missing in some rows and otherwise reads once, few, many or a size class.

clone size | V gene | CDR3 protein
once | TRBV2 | ASTQRAGGTDTQY
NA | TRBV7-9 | ASSLVGNRGTEAF
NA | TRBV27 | ASRPGTSGYNEQF
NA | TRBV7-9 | SSSLTGGQGEQY
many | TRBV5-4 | ASSLERNTGSPLH
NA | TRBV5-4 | ASTQGGGAYEQY
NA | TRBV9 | ASSVEGSSGNTIY
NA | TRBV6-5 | ASRPTTSGNTIY
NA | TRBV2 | ASIKDRGLYGYT
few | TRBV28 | ASSLRRNEKLF
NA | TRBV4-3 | ASTRMRDNQPQH
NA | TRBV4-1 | ASSHTEGVNEQF
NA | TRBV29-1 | SGSTGNTEAF
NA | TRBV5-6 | ASSLDLAGDETQY
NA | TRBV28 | ASSLRQGASYEQY
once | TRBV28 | ASSNRPAPNGLT
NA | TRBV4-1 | ASSQVYGTATDTQY
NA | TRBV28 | ASSAGGAGELF
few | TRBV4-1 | ASSTQSRLTGIDADTQY
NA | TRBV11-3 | ASSFRSGSHNEQF
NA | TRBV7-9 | ASSFPRYSNGNQPQH
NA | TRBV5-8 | ASSPAGTSTDTQY
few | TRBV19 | ASSPWDREETQY
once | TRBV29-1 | SVETGALMDEQF
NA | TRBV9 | ASSDHRGSGNTIY
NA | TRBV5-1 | ASSPALAGGPTDTQY
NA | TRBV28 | ASSLFGGYT
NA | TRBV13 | ASSRGYQPQH
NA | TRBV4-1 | ASTDGTGGDTQY
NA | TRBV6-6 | ASSYLSYNEQF
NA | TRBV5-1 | ASRGRGLYEQY
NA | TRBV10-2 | ASTGQLPNSPLH
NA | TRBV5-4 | ASSLGLADEQY
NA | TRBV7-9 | ASSLGSDRVSSEAF
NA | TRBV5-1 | ASSGGQGIAGANVLT
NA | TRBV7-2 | ASSLILAGVSNEQF
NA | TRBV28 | ASSLSREGYRNPYNEQF
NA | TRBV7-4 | ASSLWDRLAYEQY
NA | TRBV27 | ASSSGGGYEQY
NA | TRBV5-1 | ASMGLAYNEQF
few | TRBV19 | ASSPGQVNTEAF
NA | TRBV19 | ASSKGGPGPSGEQY
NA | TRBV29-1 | SVEGPGQGVYGTDTQY
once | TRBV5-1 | ASSLGLGGADTQY
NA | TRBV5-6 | ASSSGQGKANEKLF
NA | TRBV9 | ASSGEGGLSTEAF
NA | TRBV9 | ASSVAGLGNTIY
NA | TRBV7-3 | ASSPDRLNTEAF
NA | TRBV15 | ATTLTGGEETQY
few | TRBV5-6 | ASSYTRDIDQPQH
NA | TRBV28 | ASSPRAGGYEQY
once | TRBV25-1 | ASSEQGYIYGYT
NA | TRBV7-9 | ASSLGSDYGYT
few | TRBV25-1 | ASSVSGVGNEQF